One and the same sample provided the 15 T cell receptor beta chains below, sequenced in a study of metastatic and nonmetastatic thyroid tumors. Prior to thyroid surgery, none of the patients had received any treatment. TCRdb re-analyzed the PCR reads using MiXCR. The data show about 62,000 clones, with less than 5% seen just once and about 20% held by the top ten. Sequences were obtained from blood. Receptors originate from a female donor with papillary thyroid cancer or a benign thyroid nodule (not recorded which). Some clones in this sample may be carry-over from other donors' samples.

This clone was seen a handful of times. A much more abundant neighbour one base away suggests this may be a read error. This specimen includes other DNA sequences encoding the same CDR3. The chain employs TRBV15 and TRBJ2-1; D perhaps matches TRBD2 (5 bases). Germline-derived CDR1 and CDR2 are LNHNV and YYDKDF (reference sequence). This CDR3 is built from 16 residues. Trimming took 3 bases from V and 0 from J, leaving 12 bases between them. CDR3 in DNA: TGTGCCACCAGCAGGGGGAGTAGCGTCTCCTACAATGAGCAGTTCTTC. Its protein is CATSRGSSVSYNEQFF.

This clone was counted ten times or more. The J gene is TRBJ2-3, the V gene TRBV12-3 or TRBV12-4; 7 positions agree with TRBD1. The CDR3 sequence is 14 residues long. V lost 6 bases, J lost 5 bases, and 8 bases stayed unmatched. The CDR3 is CASRQTGVIDTQYF. The CDR3 DNA is TGTGCCAGCAGGCAAACAGGGGTTATAGATACGCAGTATTTT.

This clone occurred many times. The chain employs TRBV12-3 or TRBV12-4 and TRBJ2-7; 10 positions match TRBD2. The CDR3 is 14 residues long. With 8 bases clipped from V and 7 bases from J, the junction kept 11 bases outside the gene matches. Here the CDR3 reads CASGTSGARGEQYF. For the CDR3, the DNA is TGTGCCAGCGGAACTAGCGGGGCGCGGGGGGAGCAGTACTTC.

In regard to this clone: At one of its ends the junction is not consistent with the germline gene, which may arise from a read error. The CDR3 nucleotides are TGTGCCAGCAGTTTACAGTGGTCCACTGAATCTTTCTTT. It specifies CASSLQWSTESFF. The rearrangement joins TRBV28 to TRBJ1-1; D is ambiguous. The CDR3 covers 13 residues. Germline loops: CDR1 MDHEN, CDR2 SYDVKM.

In its sample, this clone was seen many times. The sample has other DNA sequences that encode this CDR3 too. This rearrangement joins TRBV27 to TRBJ2-3; TRBD2 is a possible D gene (6 bases). This CDR3 is 14 amino acids long. V was clipped by 4 bases and J by 3 bases, with 11 bases between them. Germline V gene lookup returns CDR1 MNHEY and CDR2 SMNVEV (reference sequence). The chain's CDR3 is CASSWRGGTDTQYF. The DNA for the CDR3 is TGTGCCAGCAGTTGGCGGGGAGGAACAGATACGCAGTATTTT.

This clone was seen at least ten times. The chain combines TRBV7-2 with TRBJ2-5; 10 nucleotides align to TRBD2. CDR3 length: 19 amino acids. Trimming removed 5 bases from V and 5 bases from J; junction bases left unmatched: 20. Germline CDR1 SGHTA, CDR2 FQGNSA. The CDR3 loop is CASSLPVGTSGTGLETQYF. The CDR3, as DNA: TGTGCCAGCAGCCTCCCTGTCGGTACTAGCGGGACTGGTTTGGAGACCCAGTACTTC.

This clone was observed at least ten times. The V and J genes are TRBV27 and TRBJ2-6; D is unclear. The V and J ends lost 0 bases and 3 bases respectively, with 9 bases between them. Germline CDR1 is MNHEY and CDR2 is SMNVEV (reference sequence). CDR3 length: 16 amino acids. For the CDR3, the DNA is TGTGCCAGCAGTTTATCGATGGCTGGTGGGGCCAACGTCCTGACTTTC. This sequence encodes CASSLSMAGGANVLTF.

This clone was found a few times. This may stem from a read error, because a much larger clone lies one nucleotide away. Other DNA sequences in this sample translate to the same CDR3. The chain carries TRBV20-1 and TRBJ2-5; a possible D gene is TRBD2 (5 bases). The CDR3 loop spans 13 amino acids. Deletions cut 6 bases from V and 5 bases from J, with 16 bases between. Germline values: CDR1 DFQATT, CDR2 SNEGSKA (reference sequence). The CDR3 region has the DNA TGCAGTGCCCTTCGGGCTAGCCGGGAGACCCAGTACTTC. Translation gives CSALRASRETQYF.

This clone was seen repeatedly, ten times or more. This may arise from a read error, as a much more abundant clone is one base away. The J gene is TRBJ1-2, the V gene TRBV6-5; 8 bases align to TRBD1. The CDR3 is made up of 13 amino acids. Germline lookup yields CDR1 MNHEY and CDR2 SVGAGI. CDR3 sequence: CASSYLTGDGHTF. CDR3 nucleotides: TGTGCCAGCAGTTACCTGACAGGGGATGGCCACACCTTC.

At least ten counts were recorded for this clone. The genes are TRBV28 and TRBJ2-7; 10 bases are a match to TRBD2. From germline, CDR1 is MDHEN and CDR2 SYDVKM. The CDR3 consists of 15 residues. V lost 4 bases, J lost 1 base, and 4 bases stayed unmatched. The DNA of the CDR3 is TGTGCCAGCAGTTCGACTAGCGGGTGGTCCTACGAGCAGTACTTC. Its protein is CASSSTSGWSYEQYF.

The chain joins TRBV18 to TRBJ2-7; 7 nucleotides agree with TRBD1. With 2 bases clipped from V and 2 bases from J, the junction kept 3 bases outside the gene matches. This CDR3 has 14 amino acids. Germline assignment: CDR1 KGHSH and CDR2 LQKENI. DNA for the CDR3: TGTGCCAGCTCACCAAGGGACAGAGCCTACGAGCAGTACTTC. Protein: CASSPRDRAYEQYF.

This clone was found many times. The chain joins TRBV7-9 to TRBJ2-1; TRBD2 matches at 9 bases. The germline V gene has CDR1 SEHNR and CDR2 FQNEAQ (reference sequence). The CDR3 has 18 residues. Trimming took 4 bases from V and 1 from J; bases not matched to a gene: 11. CDR3: CASSSPNCGRESYNEQFF. The CDR3, as DNA: TGTGCCAGCAGCTCGCCTAACTGCGGGAGGGAGTCCTACAATGAGCAGTTCTTC.

This clone was counted many times. This chain uses TRBV2 with TRBJ1-2, with 9 bases fitting TRBD1. This CDR3 spans 15 amino acids. Trimming took 7 bases from V and 2 from J; bases not matched to a gene: 8. Germline-derived CDR1 and CDR2 are SNHLY and FYNNEI. The CDR3 DNA reads as TGTGCCAGCATCATAGGGACAGGGAGGAACTATGGCTACACCTTC. Protein product: CASIIGTGRNYGYTF. The full variable domain, rest sourced from reference TRBV2 and TRBJ1-2, is EPEVTQTPSHQVTQMGQEVILRCVPISNHLYFYWYRQILGQKVEFLVSFYNNEISEKSEIFDDQFSVERPDGSNFTLKIRSTKLEDSAMYFCASIIGTGRNYGYTFGSGTRLTVV.

In this sample, this clone turned up many times. This chain links TRBV12-3 or TRBV12-4 with TRBJ1-5, with 11 bases lining up with TRBD1. The CDR3 contains 17 residues. Unmatched junction bases numbered 9, after V lost 6 bases and J lost 2 bases. The CDR3 DNA follows: TGTGCCAGCAGCAACGGACAGGGGGCTGTGGGCAATCAGCCCCAGCATTTT. This encodes CASSNGQGAVGNQPQHF.

There are many counts of this clone. The genes are TRBV24-1 and TRBJ2-5; TRBD1 might be the D (7 bases). The germline CDR1 and CDR2 sequences are KGHDR and SFDVKD. The CDR3 covers 15 residues. V was pared by 2 bases and J by 4 bases, with 13 bases between. The CDR3 DNA sequence: TGTGCCACCAGTGATTCGCGACAGGGAGGAGAGACCCAGTACTTC. Its translation: CATSDSRQGGETQYF.